This TCR beta chain was identified in a study of blood T cell repertoires in COVID-19. The wider study: Sources were T cells, B-cell-depleted T cells, or PBMCs; the material itself was cDNA or gDNA.

Patients from Seattle were sampled longitudinally, starting during active infection. This clone was observed a few times. As processed by the authors: From reference gene primer amplification, estimates of nucleated cell counts were derived. Generated by immunoSEQ multiplex PCR, the TCRdb table keeps only in-frame clones and is missing some. The V and J calls and clone size are taken from that table; D and trimming were inferred from the DNA. The table includes 250,000 to 350,000 clones, 70% to 85% detected once. Germline V gives CDR1 MNHEY, CDR2 SMNVEV (reference sequence). The CDR3 has 17 amino acids. The junction had 10 bases not matched to a gene; V was cut back by 2 bases and J by 1 base.

The TCR originated in a human donor with COVID-19, enrolled during active disease. The donor label of this sample is uncertain. Sequencing was performed on peripheral blood. This rearrangement joins TRBV27 to TRBJ1-2; 7 positions agree with TRBD1. The CDR3 DNA reads as TGTGCCAGCAGTTTAAACCCCCCGACAGGGTTTAACTATGGCTACACCTTC. This encodes CASSLNPPTGFNYGYTF.